This T cell receptor beta chain was sequenced in a study of blood T cell repertoires in COVID-19. The CDR3 has 16 amino acids. With V trimmed by 0 bases and J by 7 bases, 9 bases remained unmatched. CDR1 SNHLY and CDR2 FYNNEI come from the germline V gene. TCRdb keeps only in-frame clones here, not all; method: immunoSEQ multiplex PCR. The data hold about 97,000 clones, with roughly 80% observed a single time. The rearrangement uses TRBV2 and TRBJ2-1, with 7 bases lining up with TRBD2. What was sequenced was peripheral blood. This clonotype was obtained from a man between 60 and 70 years old with active or convalescent COVID-19. The CDR3 here is CASSEALLAGENEQFF. CDR3 sequence (DNA): TGTGCCAGCAGTGAAGCGCTTCTCGCGGGGGAAAATGAGCAGTTCTTC.